Below are 23 T cell receptor beta chains sequenced from a single sample in a study of Ad26.COV2.S vaccination and SARS-CoV-2 variants. Treatment defined: about 20 received Ad26.COV2.S at low or high dose, single or two shots; several received placebo; per-sample allocation not given. The study sampled participants on day 63 after the first vaccine or placebo injection. The assay was immunoSEQ multiplex PCR, and TCRdb's table has in-frame clones only and misses some. Found here are approximately 480,000 clones, roughly 87% of them singletons; the top ten hold around 13%. The specimen comprised peripheral blood, sampled in a trial of Ad26.COV2.S vaccine versus placebo. These receptors were obtained from a person between 18 and 60 years old who received the Ad26.COV2.S COVID-19 vaccine or a placebo.

Written as DNA, the CDR3 is TGTGCCAGCAGGCGACAAGTAGGCTACACCTTC. It encodes CASRRQVGYTF. The V call is TRBV6-5, the J call TRBJ1-2; D is ambiguous. The germline V gene has CDR1 MNHEY and CDR2 SVGAGI. The CDR3 runs 11 residues. V lost 6 bases and J 8 bases, leaving 10 bases between the germline ends.

The genes are TRBV10-2 and TRBJ2-7; 8 nucleotides match TRBD1. V lost 2 bases, J lost 1 base, and 10 bases stayed unmatched. CDR3 length: 17 amino acids. CDR1 WSHSY and CDR2 SAAADI come from the germline V gene. CDR3 nucleotide sequence: TGCGCCAGCAGTGAGACTCCCTGGACAGGGTTGTCCTACGAGCAGTACTTC. Translation gives CASSETPWTGLSYEQYF.

The chain carries TRBV28 and TRBJ2-5; TRBD2 aligns across 10 bases. CDR1 is MDHEN, CDR2 SYDVKM, per germline. The ends lost 6 bases at V and 5 bases at J; junction bases unmatched: 15. The CDR3 runs to 17 residues. The CDR3 loop is CASSSGKAGGRGETQYF. CDR3 nucleotides: TGTGCCAGCAGCTCAGGGAAAGCGGGAGGGCGGGGGGAGACCCAGTACTTC.

This sequence joins TRBV5-1 and TRBJ1-2; a weak D match, TRBD1 (5 bases). Germline CDR1 and CDR2: SGHRS and YFSETQ. The CDR3 totals 11 residues. V was trimmed by 4 bases and J by 9 bases, leaving 10 bases between them. This CDR3 reads CASSGGPSYTF. The DNA for the CDR3 is TGCGCCAGCAGCGGGGGACCCAGCTACACCTTC. Filled out from reference TRBV5-1 and TRBJ1-2, the complete variable domain reads KAGVTQTPRYLIKTRGQQVTLSCSPISGHRSVSWYQQTPGQGLQFLFEYFSETQRNKGNFPGRFSGRQFSNSRSEMNVSTLELGDSALYLCASSGGPSYTFGSGTRLTVV.

J is TRBJ2-2 and V is TRBV19; D ambiguous. Germline V gives CDR1 LNHDA, CDR2 SQIVND (reference sequence). The CDR3 has 17 amino acids. V dropped 5 bases and J dropped 5 bases, with 21 bases sitting between them. The CDR3 DNA reads as TGTGCCAGTAGTTTCCCCGTTACCTTAGACGGTACCGGGGAGCTGTTTTTT. Translating it yields CASSFPVTLDGTGELFF. The whole variable domain, filled in from reference TRBV19 and TRBJ2-2, reads DGGITQSPKYLFRKEGQNVTLSCEQNLNHDAMYWYRQDPGQGLRLIYYSQIVNDFQKGDIAEGYSVSREKKESFPLTVTSAQKNPTAFYLCASSFPVTLDGTGELFFGEGSRLTVL.

The genes are TRBV14 and TRBJ2-1, with 10 bases aligning to TRBD2. This CDR3 contains 17 residues. V was pared by 4 bases and J by 6 bases, with 12 bases of the junction left unmatched. Germline values: CDR1 SGHDN, CDR2 FVKESK. CDR3 nucleotides: TGTGCCAGCAGCCCCTGGACTAGCGGTAGTCTAGGCAATGAGCAGTTCTTC. Its translation: CASSPWTSGSLGNEQFF. Combining the CDR3 with reference TRBV14 and TRBJ2-1 gives the whole variable domain EAGVTQFPSHSVIEKGQTVTLRCDPISGHDNLYWYRRVMGKEIKFLLHFVKESKQDESGMPNNRFLAERTGGTYSTLKVQPAELEDSGVYFCASSPWTSGSLGNEQFFGPGTRLTVL.

This chain connects TRBV6-5 to TRBJ2-5; TRBD2 might be the D (6 bases). The length of the CDR3 is 13 residues. V was pared by 10 bases and J by 4 bases, with 16 bases between. Germline CDR1 and CDR2: MNHEY and SVGAGI. The CDR3: CATRRGTGETQYF. CDR3 DNA sequence: TGTGCCACCCGGAGGGGAACGGGAGAGACCCAGTACTTC.

The chain is built from TRBV19 and TRBJ1-5; weak D call: TRBD1 (5 bases). The CDR3 sequence is 15 residues long. Germline V gives CDR1 LNHDA, CDR2 SQIVND (reference sequence). Trimming removed 1 base from V and 4 bases from J, with 11 bases in between. CDR3 region: CASSIGGDPNQPQHF. The CDR3 DNA reads as TGTGCCAGTAGTATAGGGGGGGACCCGAATCAGCCCCAGCATTTT.

This chain connects TRBV30 to TRBJ2-1; tentatively, D is TRBD1 (5 bases). The V gene lost 0 bases and the J gene lost 7 bases, with 13 bases spanning the gap. The CDR3 consists of 14 residues. CDR1 and CDR2 (germline): GTSNPN, SVGIG (reference sequence). CDR3 protein: CAWSVLFGQNEQFF. Here the CDR3 DNA reads TGTGCCTGGAGTGTACTGTTCGGACAAAATGAGCAGTTCTTC.

The genes are TRBV7-9 and TRBJ1-5; unclear D gene. The germline V and J ends were trimmed by 3 bases and 1 base, with 7 bases remaining between them. Germline V lookup: CDR1 SEHNR, CDR2 FQNEAQ (reference sequence). The CDR3 totals 14 residues. CDR3 coding DNA: TGTGCCAGCAGCTTGGACTGGAGCAATCAGCCCCAGCATTTT. Translating it yields CASSLDWSNQPQHF.

About this clone itself: Within the sample, other DNA sequences also encode this same CDR3. V usage is TRBV5-1 and J usage is TRBJ1-2; a possible D gene is TRBD1 (5 bases). V lost 4 bases to trimming and J lost 5 bases, with 15 bases between them. The CDR3 contains 14 residues. The germline gives CDR1 SGHRS, CDR2 YFSETQ. The CDR3 sequence is CASSSGTGAYGYTF. CDR3 DNA: TGCGCCAGCAGCAGCGGGACCGGCGCGTATGGCTACACCTTC.

The chain employs TRBV7-2 and TRBJ1-2, with D uncertain. The germline V gene encodes CDR1 SGHTA and CDR2 FQGNSA. The V end lost 3 bases, the J end lost 4 bases, and 6 bases lay between the germline ends. The CDR3 totals 12 residues. The CDR3 is CASSLEAYGYTF. The CDR3 coding sequence is TGTGCCAGCAGCTTGGAAGCCTATGGCTACACCTTC. Based on the CDR3 plus reference TRBV7-2 and TRBJ1-2, the full variable domain is GAGVSQSPSNKVTEKGKDVELRCDPISGHTALYWYRQSLGQGLEFLIYFQGNSAPDKSGLPSDRFSAERTGGSVSTLTIQRTQQEDSAVYLCASSLEAYGYTFGSGTRLTVV.

The V gene is TRBV6-4, the J gene TRBJ2-1; the match to TRBD2 covers 10 bases. With V trimmed by 3 bases and J by 3 bases, 5 bases remained unmatched. Germline V gene data show CDR1 as MRHNA and CDR2 as SNTAGT. This CDR3 is 16 amino acids long. The CDR3: CASSEGSGRFYNEQFF. The CDR3 DNA follows: TGTGCCAGCAGTGAAGGTAGCGGGAGGTTCTACAATGAGCAGTTCTTC.

This clone was seen a single time. The chain combines TRBV29-1 with TRBJ2-7; D is tentatively TRBD1 or TRBD2 (5 bases each). Between the trimmed V and J ends, which lost 6 bases and 7 bases, there was a span of 13 bases. CDR3 length: 11 amino acids. CDR1 is SQVTM, CDR2 ANQGSEA, per germline. This CDR3 is CSVIGAEEQYF. CDR3 DNA: TGCAGCGTAATCGGGGCAGAAGAGCAGTACTTC.

This rearrangement joins TRBV29-1 to TRBJ2-1; 7 bases fit TRBD2. V was pared by 4 bases and J by 7 bases, with 13 bases of the junction left unmatched. Germline CDR1 reads SQVTM; CDR2 reads ANQGSEA. The CDR3 totals 15 residues. CDR3 nucleotide sequence: TGCAGCGTTGGGGGTCGGCTAGCGGTAAAAAATGAGCAGTTCTTC. It yields the protein CSVGGRLAVKNEQFF.

The CDR3, as DNA: TGTGCCGTCACCGGGGGGTCCTACAATGAGCAGTTCTTC. The encoded protein is CAVTGGSYNEQFF. The chain links TRBV2 to TRBJ2-1, with 7 bases lining up with TRBD2. Germline loops: CDR1 SNHLY, CDR2 FYNNEI. The CDR3 length is 13 residues. Trimming cost V 11 bases and J 1 base; bases outside gene matches: 5.

CDR3 sequence reads: CASSQDLAGGPTDTQYF. CDR3 nucleotide sequence: TGCGCCAGCAGCCAAGATCTAGCGGGAGGGCCCACAGATACGCAGTATTTT. The V gene is TRBV4-3, the J gene TRBJ2-3; the match to TRBD2 covers 12 bases. Trimming took 0 bases from V and 2 from J; bases not matched to a gene: 3. Germline V gene sequence: CDR1 LGHNA, CDR2 YSLEER. The CDR3 has 17 amino acids.

The chain recombines TRBV7-9 with TRBJ2-1; D unresolved. V was trimmed by 5 bases and J by 0 bases, leaving 11 bases between them. The CDR3 contains 15 residues. The germline gives CDR1 SEHNR, CDR2 FQNEAQ (reference sequence). The DNA of the CDR3 is TGTGCCAGCAGCCCGGACCTAAGCTCCTACAATGAGCAGTTCTTC. Residues: CASSPDLSSYNEQFF.

CDR3 sequence reads: CASSDRGGRTMSGYTF. CDR3 nucleotides: TGTGCCAGCAGTGACCGTGGCGGCAGGACGATGTCTGGCTACACCTTC. The chain recombines TRBV6-4 with TRBJ1-2; unclear D gene. From germline, CDR1 is MRHNA and CDR2 SNTAGT. The V and J ends lost 2 bases and 7 bases respectively, with 20 bases between them. The CDR3 extends over 16 amino acids.

The chain carries TRBV19 and TRBJ2-2, with a possible D match to TRBD2 (5 bases). V was cut by 8 bases and J by 5 bases, with 12 bases left in between. CDR1 and CDR2 (germline): LNHDA, SQIVND (reference sequence). CDR3 length equals 13 residues. CDR3 region: CASRGSWTGELFF. The CDR3 region has the DNA TGTGCCAGTCGGGGTTCTTGGACCGGGGAGCTGTTTTTT.

This chain connects TRBV6-4 to TRBJ2-1; D is possibly TRBD2 (6 bases). The V gene's germline CDR1 is MRHNA and CDR2 SNTAGT. With 0 bases removed from V and 4 bases from J, the gap between germline ends came to 28 bases. CDR3 length: 21 residues. CDR3 sequence (DNA): TGTGCCAGCAGTGACTCGAAGAGAGGACTCCCCTCTAGCGCCAGTTACAATGAGCAGTTCTTC. Amino acids: CASSDSKRGLPSSASYNEQFF.

The chain recombines TRBV29-1 with TRBJ2-3; D perhaps matches TRBD2 (6 bases). The germline V gene has CDR1 SQVTM and CDR2 ANQGSEA. There are 13 residues in the CDR3. The V end lost 7 bases, the J end lost 5 bases, and 16 bases lay between the germline ends. For the CDR3, the DNA is TGCAGCGGTCGGGACTCCATGGGAGATACGCAGTATTTT. Its protein is CSGRDSMGDTQYF.

The chain carries TRBV28 and TRBJ1-1, with D possibly being TRBD1 (5 bases). Germline V gives CDR1 MDHEN, CDR2 SYDVKM. V lost 6 bases and J lost 4, with 18 bases in between. The CDR3 is 15 amino acids. The CDR3 spells CASSSPLGGSTEAFF. DNA for the CDR3: TGTGCCAGCAGCTCCCCCCTCGGGGGATCCACTGAAGCTTTCTTT.